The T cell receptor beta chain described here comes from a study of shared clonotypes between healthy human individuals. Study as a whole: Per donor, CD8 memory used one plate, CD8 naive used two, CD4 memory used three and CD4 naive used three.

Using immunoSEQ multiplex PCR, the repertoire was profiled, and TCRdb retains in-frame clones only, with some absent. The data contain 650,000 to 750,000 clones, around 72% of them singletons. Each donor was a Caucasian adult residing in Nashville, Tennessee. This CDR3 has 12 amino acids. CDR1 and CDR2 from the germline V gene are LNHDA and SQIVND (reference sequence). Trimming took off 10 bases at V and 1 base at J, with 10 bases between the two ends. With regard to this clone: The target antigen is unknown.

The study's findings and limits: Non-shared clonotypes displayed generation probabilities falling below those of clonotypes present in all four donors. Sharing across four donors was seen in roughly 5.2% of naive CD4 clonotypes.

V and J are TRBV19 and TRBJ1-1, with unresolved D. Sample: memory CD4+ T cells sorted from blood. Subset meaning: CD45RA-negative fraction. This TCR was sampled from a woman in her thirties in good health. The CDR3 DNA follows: TGTGCCACGCGCCCGGGGAACACTGAAGCTTTCTTT. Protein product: CATRPGNTEAFF.